This is a list of T cell receptor beta chains from one sample in a study of brain metastases from non-small cell lung cancer. The protocol was immunoSEQ multiplex PCR, while the TCRdb copy is restricted to in-frame clones and leaves out a portion. The sample consists of roughly 3,700 clones, 86% of them appearing once. The source material was primary lung tumor tissue. All receptors come from a donor aged 40 or older with non-small cell lung cancer. Each CDR3 is given with its conserved first and last residue. The D gene is left open where the match is weak. The listing skips clone size in some rows; elsewhere it reads once, few, many or a size class.

v_gene: TRBV2
j_gene: TRBJ2-5
abundance: -
d_gene: -
len: 15
CDR3aa: CASSDRVQSGETQYF
CDR3nt: TGTGCCAGCAGTGACCGGGTCCAGAGTGGGGAGACCCAGTACTTC

v_gene: TRBV4-3
j_gene: TRBJ1-2
abundance: -
d_gene: -
len: 13
CDR3aa: CASSPEGGVSYTF
CDR3nt: TGCGCCAGCAGCCCCGAAGGCGGGGTGAGCTACACCTTC

v_gene: TRBV2
j_gene: TRBJ2-7
abundance: few
d_gene: TRBD1
len: 14
CDR3aa: CASNEGQGAHEQYF
CDR3nt: TGTGCCAGCAATGAGGGACAGGGGGCCCACGAGCAGTACTTC

v_gene: TRBV30
j_gene: TRBJ2-5
abundance: -
d_gene: TRBD1
len: 15
CDR3aa: CAWSVQGVTQQTQYF
CDR3nt: TGTGCCTGGAGTGTACAGGGGGTTACTCAGCAGACCCAGTACTTC

v_gene: TRBV7-2
j_gene: TRBJ2-6
abundance: -
d_gene: -
len: 15
CDR3aa: CASSLRTSGANVLTF
CDR3nt: TGTGCCAGCAGCCTGAGGACGTCTGGGGCCAACGTCCTGACTTTC

v_gene: TRBV9
j_gene: TRBJ1-1
abundance: -
d_gene: -
len: 14
CDR3aa: CASSVDWDSTSAFF
CDR3nt: TGTGCCAGCAGCGTAGATTGGGATAGCACATCAGCTTTCTTT

v_gene: TRBV6-5
j_gene: TRBJ1-5
abundance: -
d_gene: -
len: 15
CDR3aa: CASTSGGGLNQPQHF
CDR3nt: TGTGCCAGCACAAGTGGGGGGGGCCTTAATCAGCCCCAGCATTTT

v_gene: TRBV19
j_gene: TRBJ2-1
abundance: -
d_gene: TRBD1
len: 16
CDR3aa: CASSETFGQAYNEQFF
CDR3nt: TGTGCTAGTAGTGAGACCTTTGGACAGGCATACAATGAGCAGTTCTTC

v_gene: TRBV6-2/TRBV6-3
j_gene: TRBJ1-1
abundance: -
d_gene: -
len: 16
CDR3aa: CASSYLFGQRDTEAFF
CDR3nt: TGTGCCAGCAGTTACCTATTTGGACAGCGAGACACTGAAGCTTTCTTT

v_gene: TRBV7-3
j_gene: TRBJ2-5
abundance: -
d_gene: TRBD1
len: 13
CDR3aa: CASSLVTGETQYF
CDR3nt: TGTGCCAGCAGCTTGGTGACAGGGGAGACCCAGTACTTC

v_gene: TRBV3-1/TRBV3-2
j_gene: TRBJ1-1
abundance: -
d_gene: -
len: 12
CDR3aa: CASSGRDTEVFF
CDR3nt: TGTGCCAGCAGCGGCCGGGACACCGAAGTTTTCTTT

v_gene: TRBV7-2
j_gene: TRBJ1-1
abundance: -
d_gene: -
len: 15
CDR3aa: CASSLTGALNTEAFF
CDR3nt: TGTGCCAGCAGCTTAACGGGGGCGTTGAACACTGAAGCTTTCTTT